This entry is about one TCR beta chain. These data belong to a study of shared clonotypes between healthy human individuals. Per the germline V gene, CDR1 is MGHDK and CDR2 is SYGVNS. The V end lost 1 base, the J end lost 6 bases, and 7 bases lay between the germline ends. The CDR3 spans 14 residues. The table came from immunoSEQ multiplex PCR; TCRdb's copy has only in-frame clones and leaves some out. The table records roughly 2.4 million clones, approximately 96% of them present only once. This sequence was found in a man aged 18 to 30 in good health. Sequencing used naive CD4+ T cells sorted from blood. Described subset: CD45RA+ positively selected. The chain recombines TRBV25-1 with TRBJ1-6; D might be TRBD1 (6 bases). The CDR3 sequence: CASSELGANSPLHF. CDR3 in DNA: TGTGCCAGCAGTGAATTGGGGGCTAATTCACCCCTCCACTTT.